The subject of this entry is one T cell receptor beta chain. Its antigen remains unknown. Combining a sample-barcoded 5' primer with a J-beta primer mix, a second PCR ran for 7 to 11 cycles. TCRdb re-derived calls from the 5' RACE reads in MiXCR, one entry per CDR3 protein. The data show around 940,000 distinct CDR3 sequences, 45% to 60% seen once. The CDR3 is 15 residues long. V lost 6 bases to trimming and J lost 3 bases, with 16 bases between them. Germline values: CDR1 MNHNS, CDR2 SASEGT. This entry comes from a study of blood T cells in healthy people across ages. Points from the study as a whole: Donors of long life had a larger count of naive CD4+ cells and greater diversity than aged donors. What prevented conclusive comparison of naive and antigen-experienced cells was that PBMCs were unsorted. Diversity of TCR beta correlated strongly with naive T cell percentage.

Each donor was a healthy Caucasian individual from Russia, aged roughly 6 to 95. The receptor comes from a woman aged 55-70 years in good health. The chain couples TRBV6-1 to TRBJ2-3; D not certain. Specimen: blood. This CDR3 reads CASRTTGVGTDTQYF. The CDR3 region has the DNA TGTGCCAGCAGGACCACGGGTGTTGGGACAGATACGCAGTATTTT.